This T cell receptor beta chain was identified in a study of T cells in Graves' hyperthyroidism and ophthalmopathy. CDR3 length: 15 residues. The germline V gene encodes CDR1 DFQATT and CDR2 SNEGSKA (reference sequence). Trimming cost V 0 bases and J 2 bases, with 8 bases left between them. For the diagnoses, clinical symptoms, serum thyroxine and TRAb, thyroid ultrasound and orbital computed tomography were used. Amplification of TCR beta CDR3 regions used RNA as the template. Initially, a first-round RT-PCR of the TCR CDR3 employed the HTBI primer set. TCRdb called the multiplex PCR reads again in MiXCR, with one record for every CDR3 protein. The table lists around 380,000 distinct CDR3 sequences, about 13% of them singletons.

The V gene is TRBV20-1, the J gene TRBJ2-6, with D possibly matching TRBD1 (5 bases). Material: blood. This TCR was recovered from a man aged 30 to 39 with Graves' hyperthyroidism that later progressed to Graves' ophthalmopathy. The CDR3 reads CSARDRRAGANVLTF. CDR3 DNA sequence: TGCAGTGCTAGAGATCGCAGGGCTGGGGCCAACGTCCTGACTTTC.